This T cell receptor (beta chain) was captured by sequencing in a study of CD8 T cells in ankylosing spondylitis (dated by TCRdb to 2016 to 2017). The study in broad terms: The study profiled T cell receptor beta repertoires in healthy donors and ankylosing spondylitis patients to find disease-linked TCR variants. The full study cohort comprised 25 ankylosing spondylitis patients and around 100 healthy donors. Samples of peripheral blood were taken, and for ankylosing spondylitis patients, synovial fluid was collected as well.

Trimming removed 7 bases from V and 6 bases from J; the gene matches leave 11 bases unexplained. CDR1 and CDR2 are read off the germline V gene as MNHNS and SASEGT. The CDR3 spans 15 residues, from the cysteine through the phenylalanine. Only CDR3 DNA remains: 45 bases, in frame from the first base. TCRdb names Illumina HiSeq 2500 as the instrument used. TCR beta libraries were prepared by quantitative 5'-RACE with molecular barcodes. Turning to the authors' computational methods: To identify disease-linked TCR variants, a new computational method was used, one built on a probabilistic model of VDJ rearrangement. TCRdb trimmed public reads at Q25 via fastp, called clones via MiXCR and kept in-frame beta chains. CDR3 protein sequences are deduplicated, and each keeps its most common genes and DNA. The V and J calls here are based on TCRdb, not the publication. The sample table holds a few hundred thousand distinct CDR3 sequences, of which 20% were seen once. Of the sample, about 12% is held by the ten largest clones.

This clonotype was found a few times. The antigen it binds to is not known. No base qualities exist here, and no much larger clone lies one base off it. Summary of the overall study and its limitations: A CD8+ phenotype was shown by the disease-linked clones, which were found at relatively low frequencies in peripheral blood. The disease-linked clones were reported to be significantly enriched in matched synovial fluid samples from ankylosing spondylitis patients. Some motif variants were previously reported in synovial fluid and blood of reactive arthritis patients, suggesting common disease-initiation mechanisms. A TCR beta motif of roughly 8 highly homologous amino acid variants appeared characteristic of blood from ankylosing spondylitis patients.

This sequence was found in a male donor with ankylosing spondylitis or in good health (not recorded which). The sample taken for sequencing was blood, either unsorted or a sorted T cell fraction (not recorded which). In this chain, TRBV6-1 is recombined with TRBJ2-3, with 9 middle bases fitting TRBD2. The nucleotide sequence reads as follows: TGTGCCAGCATGAGTTATAGCGGGGGTTCGGATACGCAGTATTTT. It encodes CASMSYSGGSDTQYF.